The 10 T cell receptor beta chains listed next were all sequenced from one sample in a study of technical replicates of blood from four donors. Sequenced by immunoSEQ multiplex PCR; TCRdb stores in-frame clones only, minus some. This sample has about 74,000 clones, with approximately 96% found just once. The sample comprised T cells isolated from PBMCs. These TCRs come from a human donor in good health.

The V and J genes are TRBV6-6 and TRBJ2-1; TRBD2 aligns across 10 bases. The V gene's germline CDR1 is MNHNY and CDR2 SVGAGI (reference sequence). CDR3 length: 14 residues. J was trimmed by 4 bases and V by 7 bases; bases with no gene match: 4. The DNA of the CDR3 is TGTGCCAGCACTGGGACTAGCGCTTACAATGAGCAGTTCTTC. Its translation: CASTGTSAYNEQFF.

The J gene is TRBJ2-1, the V gene TRBV5-1; 8 positions agree with TRBD2. The CDR3 loop spans 13 amino acids. Germline V lookup: CDR1 SGHRS, CDR2 YFSETQ. Trimming cost V 5 bases and J 8 bases; bases outside gene matches: 6. The CDR3 reads CASRVGLDHEQFF. The CDR3 DNA follows: TGCGCCAGCAGAGTGGGACTAGATCATGAGCAGTTCTTC.

The chain uses TRBV4-2 and TRBJ2-7; D possibly corresponds to TRBD2 (5 bases). There are 16 residues in the CDR3. The germline gives CDR1 LGHNA, CDR2 YNFKEQ. V was pared by 2 bases and J by 0 bases, with 14 bases between. The CDR3 here is CASSQSGSWSSYEQYF. The CDR3 DNA reads TGTGCCAGCAGCCAAAGCGGTAGCTGGAGCTCCTACGAGCAGTACTTC.

The rearrangement uses TRBV18 and TRBJ2-5; perhaps TRBD2 as D (5 bases). Deletions cut 3 bases from V and 2 bases from J, with 13 bases between. CDR1 KGHSH and CDR2 LQKENI come from the germline V gene. This CDR3 contains 15 residues. CDR3 in DNA: TGTGCCAGCTCACCTTTAGACGGGATACAAGAGACCCAGTACTTC. Encoded protein: CASSPLDGIQETQYF.

Here the CDR3 reads CASRIGTSGSDNEQFF. CDR3 sequence (DNA): TGTGCCAGCAGGATAGGGACTAGCGGGAGTGACAATGAGCAGTTCTTC. The V and J genes are TRBV2 and TRBJ2-1, with 14 bases matching TRBD2. The CDR3 sequence is 16 residues long. CDR1 SNHLY and CDR2 FYNNEI come from the germline V gene. The junction had 6 bases not matched to a gene; V was cut back by 6 bases and J by 5 bases.

The chain joins TRBV12-2 to TRBJ2-1; the tabulated D call, TRBD2, remains unverified against the DNA. TRBV12-2 constitutes a pseudogene. The CDR3 consists of 15 residues. The CDR3 protein is CASRLGTRIYNEQFF. The CDR3 nucleotides are TGTGCAAGTCGCTTAGGGACTAGGATCTACAATGAGCAGTTCTTC.

This chain uses TRBV10-3 with TRBJ1-1; D is unclear. This CDR3 has 11 residues. Between the trimmed V and J ends, which lost 6 bases and 2 bases, there was a span of 4 bases. The germline CDR1 and CDR2 sequences are ENHRY and SYGVKD. In DNA, the CDR3 is TGTGCCATCAGGGGCAACACTGAAGCTTTCTTT. Amino acids: CAIRGNTEAFF.

This sequence joins TRBV6-1 and TRBJ1-3; 8 bases are a match to TRBD1. This CDR3 has 17 amino acids. CDR1 is MNHNS and CDR2 is SASEGT in the germline V gene. V lost 4 bases to trimming and J lost 3 bases; unmatched junction nucleotides: 11. In nucleotides, the CDR3 is TGTGCCAGCAGTGGACGGACAGGGACAATGGATGGAAACACCATATATTTT. It is translated as CASSGRTGTMDGNTIYF.

The chain is built from TRBV11-2 and TRBJ2-3; TRBD2 might be the D (6 bases). Trimming pared 0 bases from V and 1 base from J, leaving 8 bases between. CDR3 length: 15 amino acids. Germline V gives CDR1 SGHAT, CDR2 FQNNGV. The CDR3 here is CASSLDWGGTDTQYF. Here the CDR3 DNA reads TGTGCCAGCAGCTTAGATTGGGGGGGCACAGATACGCAGTATTTT.

This sequence joins TRBV27 and TRBJ2-7; maybe TRBD2 (6 bases). V lost 3 bases and J 6 bases, leaving 12 bases between the germline ends. Germline values: CDR1 MNHEY, CDR2 SMNVEV (reference sequence). There are 13 residues in the CDR3. As DNA, the CDR3 is TGTGCCAGCAGTTTTGCCAGGGAGGTCGAGCAGTACTTC. Protein sequence: CASSFAREVEQYF.